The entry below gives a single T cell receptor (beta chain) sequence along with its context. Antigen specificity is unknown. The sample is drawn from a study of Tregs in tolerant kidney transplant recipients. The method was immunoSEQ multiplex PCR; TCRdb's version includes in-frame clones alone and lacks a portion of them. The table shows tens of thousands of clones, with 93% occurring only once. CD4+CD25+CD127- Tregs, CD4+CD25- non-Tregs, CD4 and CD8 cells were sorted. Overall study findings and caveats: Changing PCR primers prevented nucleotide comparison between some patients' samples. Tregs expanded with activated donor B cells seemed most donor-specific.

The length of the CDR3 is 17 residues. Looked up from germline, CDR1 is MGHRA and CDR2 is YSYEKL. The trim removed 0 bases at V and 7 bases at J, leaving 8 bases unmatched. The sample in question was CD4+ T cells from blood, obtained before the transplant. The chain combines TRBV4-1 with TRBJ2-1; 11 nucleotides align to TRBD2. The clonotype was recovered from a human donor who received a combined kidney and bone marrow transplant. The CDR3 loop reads CASSQDPLSGRVNEQFF. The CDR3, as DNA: TGCGCCAGCAGCCAAGACCCCCTTAGCGGGAGGGTGAATGAGCAGTTCTTC.